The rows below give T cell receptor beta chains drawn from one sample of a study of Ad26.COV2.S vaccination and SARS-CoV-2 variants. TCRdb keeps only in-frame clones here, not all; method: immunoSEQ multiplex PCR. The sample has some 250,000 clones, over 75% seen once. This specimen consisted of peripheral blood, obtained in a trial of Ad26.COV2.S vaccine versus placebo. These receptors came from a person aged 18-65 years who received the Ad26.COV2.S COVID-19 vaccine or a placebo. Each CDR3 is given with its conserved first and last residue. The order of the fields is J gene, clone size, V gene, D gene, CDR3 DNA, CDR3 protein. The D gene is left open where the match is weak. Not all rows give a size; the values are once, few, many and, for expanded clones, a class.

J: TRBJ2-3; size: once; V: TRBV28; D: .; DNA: TGTGCCAGCAGTCCCCTCCCAAGCGGGCGCACAGATACGCAGTATTTT; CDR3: CASSPLPSGRTDTQYF
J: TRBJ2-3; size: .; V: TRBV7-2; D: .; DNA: TGTGCCAGCAGCCGGGGCCTTTCTCGGACAGATACGCAGTATTTT; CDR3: CASSRGLSRTDTQYF
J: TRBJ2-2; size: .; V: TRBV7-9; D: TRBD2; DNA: TGTGCCAGCAGCTCTACTAGCGGGAGGGCCCTGGTCGGGGAGCTGTTTTTT; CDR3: CASSSTSGRALVGELFF
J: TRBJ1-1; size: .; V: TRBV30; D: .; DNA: TGTGCCTGGAGTGCCGGTCCCCGGGGAACTGAAGCTTTCTTT; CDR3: CAWSAGPRGTEAFF
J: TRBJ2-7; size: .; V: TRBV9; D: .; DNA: TGTGCCAGCAGCGCCAACAGACAGGCCAGAATAGCCTACGAGCAGTACTTC; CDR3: CASSANRQARIAYEQYF
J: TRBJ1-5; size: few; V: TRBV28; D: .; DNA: TGTGCCAGCAGTTTTACCCAGGGAATGGGGAATCAGCCCCAGCATTTT; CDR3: CASSFTQGMGNQPQHF
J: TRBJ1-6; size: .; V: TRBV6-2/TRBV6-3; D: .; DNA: TGTGCCAGCAGTGCTTCAGGGGCTCCTAGCTCCTATAATTCACCCCTCCACTTT; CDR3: CASSASGAPSSYNSPLHF
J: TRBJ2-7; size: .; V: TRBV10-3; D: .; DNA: TGTGCCATCAGTGAGTCTGGACAGAACTACGAGCAGTACTTC; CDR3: CAISESGQNYEQYF
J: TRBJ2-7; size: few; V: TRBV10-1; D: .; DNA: TGCGCCAGCAGCCGGGACATGAGCTCCTACGAGCAGTACTTC; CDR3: CASSRDMSSYEQYF
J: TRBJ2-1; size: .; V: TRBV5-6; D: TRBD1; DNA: TGTGCCAGCAGCCGAGATTCCCGGTGGGGACAGTGGTACAATGAGCAGTTCTTC; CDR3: CASSRDSRWGQWYNEQFF
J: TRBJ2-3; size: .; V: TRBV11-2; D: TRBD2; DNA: TGTGCCAGCAGCTCGACTAGCGGGAGCACAGATACGCAGTATTTT; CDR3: CASSSTSGSTDTQYF
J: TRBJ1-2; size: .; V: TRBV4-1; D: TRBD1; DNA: TGCGCCAGCACCGAGACAGGGGGGACCTCCTATGGCTACACCTTC; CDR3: CASTETGGTSYGYTF
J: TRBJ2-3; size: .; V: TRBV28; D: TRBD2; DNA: TGTGCCAGCAGTTTACCGGGACTAAAGGATACGCAGTATTTT; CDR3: CASSLPGLKDTQYF
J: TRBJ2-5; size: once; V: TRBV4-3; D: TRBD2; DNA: TGCGCCAGCAGCCAAGAAACAACGGGAGGGGTTGAGACCCAGTACTTC; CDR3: CASSQETTGGVETQYF
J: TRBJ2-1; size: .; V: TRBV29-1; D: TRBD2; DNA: TGCAGCGTTAGAGCGGGAGTACCGTATGAGCAGTTCTTC; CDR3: CSVRAGVPYEQFF
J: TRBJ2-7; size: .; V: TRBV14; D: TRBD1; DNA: TGTGCCAGCAGCCATGGACAGGGCACCTACGAGCAGTACTTC; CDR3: CASSHGQGTYEQYF
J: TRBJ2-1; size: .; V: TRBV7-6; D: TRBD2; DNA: TGTGCCAGCAGCTTCGGTAGCGGGAGACGATGGGACAATGAGCAGTTCTTC; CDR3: CASSFGSGRRWDNEQFF
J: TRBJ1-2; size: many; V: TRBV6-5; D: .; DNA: TGTGCCAGCAGCCTCCGGACCCTAAACTATGGCTACACCTTC; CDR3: CASSLRTLNYGYTF
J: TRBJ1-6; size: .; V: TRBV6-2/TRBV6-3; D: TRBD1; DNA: TGTGCCAGCAGTTCGACAGGGGGAATACATTCACCCCTCCACTTT; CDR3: CASSSTGGIHSPLHF
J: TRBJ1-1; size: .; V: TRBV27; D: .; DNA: TGTGCCTCCCGGGCGGAGGGAACTGAAGCTTTCTTT; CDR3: CASRAEGTEAFF
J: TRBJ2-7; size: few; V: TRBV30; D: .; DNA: TGTGCCTGGAGTGTACTGAGGGCAGGGCTATCCTACGAGCAGTACTTC; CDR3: CAWSVLRAGLSYEQYF
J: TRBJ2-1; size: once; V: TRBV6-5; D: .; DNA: TGTGCCAGCACCCCCCCGGGCAGGGTCTACAATGAGCAGTTCTTC; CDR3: CASTPPGRVYNEQFF
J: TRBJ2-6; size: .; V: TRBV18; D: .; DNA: TGTGCCAGCTCACCACCGAGGGCGAGCGTAGTCCTGACTTTC; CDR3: CASSPPRASVVLTF
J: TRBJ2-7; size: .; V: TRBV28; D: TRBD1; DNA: TGTGCCAGCAGGGATTCGGGACAGGGCTACGAGCAGTACTTC; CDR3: CASRDSGQGYEQYF
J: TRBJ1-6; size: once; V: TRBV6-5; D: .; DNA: TGTGCCAGCAGTTCGCTCTACAGTGGCTATAATTCACCCCTCCACTTT; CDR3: CASSSLYSGYNSPLHF
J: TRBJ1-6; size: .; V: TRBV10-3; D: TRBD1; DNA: TGTGCCATCAGTGGGGACAGAGTTAGTCCCCTCCACTTT; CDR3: CAISGDRVSPLHF
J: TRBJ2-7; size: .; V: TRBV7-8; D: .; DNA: TGTGCCAGCAGCTTAGTGCTGGGCAGGGGCGAGCAGTACTTC; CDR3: CASSLVLGRGEQYF
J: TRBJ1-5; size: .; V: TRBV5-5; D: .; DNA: TGTGCCAGCAGCTTGGCCGGTAGCAATCAGCCCCAGCATTTT; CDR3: CASSLAGSNQPQHF
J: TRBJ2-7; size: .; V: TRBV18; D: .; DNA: TGTGCCAGCTCACCCAGGACAGAAACTTACGAGCAGTACTTC; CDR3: CASSPRTETYEQYF
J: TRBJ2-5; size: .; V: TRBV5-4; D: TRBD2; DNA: TGTGCCAGCAGCCCCTCGGGGACTAGCGGGAGGGAGACCCAGTACTTC; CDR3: CASSPSGTSGRETQYF
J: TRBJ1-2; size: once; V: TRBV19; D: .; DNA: TGTGCCAGTAGTCTCCAATTTGGGCTCGACTATGGCTACACCTTC; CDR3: CASSLQFGLDYGYTF
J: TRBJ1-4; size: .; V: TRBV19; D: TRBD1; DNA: TGTGCCAGTAGTACGTACAGGGGTGAAAAACTGTTTTTT; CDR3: CASSTYRGEKLFF
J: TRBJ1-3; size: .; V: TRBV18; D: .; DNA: TGTGCCAGCTCACCACGGAACAGGGACCTGAGTAGTCCTGGAAACACCATATATTTT; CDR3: CASSPRNRDLSSPGNTIYF
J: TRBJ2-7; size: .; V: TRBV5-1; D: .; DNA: TGCGCCAGCAGCTTGGTCAGCGGCGGCTACGAGCAGTACTTC; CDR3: CASSLVSGGYEQYF
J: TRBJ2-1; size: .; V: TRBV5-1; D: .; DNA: TGCGCCAGCAGAACGGGTGACTCTTACAATGAGCAGTTCTTC; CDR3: CASRTGDSYNEQFF
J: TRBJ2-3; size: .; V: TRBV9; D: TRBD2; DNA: TGTGCCAGCAGCACACTAGCGGACACAGATACGCAGTATTTT; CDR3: CASSTLADTDTQYF
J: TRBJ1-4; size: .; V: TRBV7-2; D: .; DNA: TGTGCCAGCAGCTTAGATCTCGGGAGGGAAAAACTGTTTTTT; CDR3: CASSLDLGREKLFF
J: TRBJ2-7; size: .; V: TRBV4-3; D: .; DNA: TGCGCCAGCAGCCAAGATACGACGGGCATCTCCTACGAGCAGTACTTC; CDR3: CASSQDTTGISYEQYF
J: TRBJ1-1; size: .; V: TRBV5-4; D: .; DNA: TGTGCCAGCAGCTTGTCGCACACTGAAGCTTTCTTT; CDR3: CASSLSHTEAFF
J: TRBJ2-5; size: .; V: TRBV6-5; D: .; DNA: TGTGCCAGCACCCCACTGGGTTTCCAAGAGACCCAGTACTTC; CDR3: CASTPLGFQETQYF
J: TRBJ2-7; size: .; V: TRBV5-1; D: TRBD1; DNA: TGCGCCAGCAGCCCTAACGACAGGGAGAGATCCTACGAGCAGTACTTC; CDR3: CASSPNDRERSYEQYF
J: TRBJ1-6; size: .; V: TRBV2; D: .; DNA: TGTGCCAGCAGTGAGTGGGGGAAATCCTATAATTCACCCCTCCACTTT; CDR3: CASSEWGKSYNSPLHF
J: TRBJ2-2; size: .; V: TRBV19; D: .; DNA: TGTGCCAGTAAGGCTAGTGCGAACACCGGGGAGCTGTTTTTT; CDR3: CASKASANTGELFF
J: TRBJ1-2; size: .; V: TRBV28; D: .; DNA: TGTGCCATCCAGGGTGTGGGGGGCTACACCTTC; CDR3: CAIQGVGGYTF
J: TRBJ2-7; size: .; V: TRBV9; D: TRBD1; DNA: TGTGCCAGCAGCGGGACAGGGAGCTCCTACGAGCAGTACTTC; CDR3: CASSGTGSSYEQYF
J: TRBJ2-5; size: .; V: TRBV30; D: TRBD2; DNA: TGTGCCTGGAGTGTACTCAGCGGGACTATACGCAAACCACAAGAGACCCAGTACTTC; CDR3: CAWSVLSGTIRKPQETQYF
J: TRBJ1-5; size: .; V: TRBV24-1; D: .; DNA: TGTGCCACCAGTGATGCCGGGGGGAACAATCAGCCCCAGCATTTT; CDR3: CATSDAGGNNQPQHF
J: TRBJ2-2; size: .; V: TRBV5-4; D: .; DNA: TGTGCCAGCGGGCTCCAGGCGACCGGGGAGCTGTTTTTT; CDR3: CASGLQATGELFF
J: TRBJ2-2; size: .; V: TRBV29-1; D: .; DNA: TGCAGCGTTGTCGGGAACACCGGGGAGCTGTTTTTT; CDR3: CSVVGNTGELFF
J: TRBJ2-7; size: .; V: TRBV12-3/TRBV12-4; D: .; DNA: TGTGCCAGCAGTTTTAGGATCTCCTACGAGCAGTACTTC; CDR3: CASSFRISYEQYF
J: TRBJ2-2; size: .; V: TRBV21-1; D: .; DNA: TGTGCCAGCAGCACAAGGGGCCTCTTCAGGGCCGGGGAGCTGTTTTTT; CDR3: CASSTRGLFRAGELFF
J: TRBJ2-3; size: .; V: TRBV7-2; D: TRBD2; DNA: TGTGCCAGCAGCTTAGGCGCGGGAGTAGGGGATACGCAGTATTTT; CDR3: CASSLGAGVGDTQYF
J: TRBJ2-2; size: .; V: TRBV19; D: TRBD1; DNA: TGTGCCAGTAGCTTCGGACAGGGGTATGCCGGGGAGCTGTTTTTT; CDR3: CASSFGQGYAGELFF
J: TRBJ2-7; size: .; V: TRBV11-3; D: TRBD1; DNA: TGTGCCAGCAGCTCTAACCGGGACAGCCTCGAGCAGTACTTC; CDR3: CASSSNRDSLEQYF
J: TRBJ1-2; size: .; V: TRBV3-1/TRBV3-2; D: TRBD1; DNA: TGTGCCAGCAGCCAAGTAGGAAGAGACAGGGGTTTGGGCTACACCTTC; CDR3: CASSQVGRDRGLGYTF
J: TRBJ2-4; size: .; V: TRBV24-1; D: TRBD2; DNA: TGTGCCACCAGTGATCCAGGACTAGCGGGAGGGAAAAACATTCAGTACTTC; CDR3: CATSDPGLAGGKNIQYF
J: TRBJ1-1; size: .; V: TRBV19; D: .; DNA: TGTGCCAGTAGTTCCGGTCTACGGGGAAGGAGAACTGAAGCTTTCTTT; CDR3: CASSSGLRGRRTEAFF